There are many counts of the clone carrying this TCR beta chain. Its antigen is not known. Germline V gene data show CDR1 as SGHVS and CDR2 as FQNEAQ. The CDR3 contains 18 residues. The V end was cut by 4 bases, the J end by 5 bases, with 24 bases between. This specimen comes from a study of T cells in Graves' hyperthyroidism and ophthalmopathy. Overall study findings and caveats: In the blood, most expanded thyroid clonotypes above 0.001 appeared as well.

The TCR beta CDR3 regions underwent amplification using RNA transcripts as the source. The HTBI primer set drove a first-round RT-PCR of the TCR CDR3. Using its own MiXCR run on the multiplex PCR reads, TCRdb lists one record per CDR3 protein. The sample records about 360,000 distinct CDR3 sequences, around an eighth being singletons. Patients aged 18 to 65 had newly diagnosed hyperthyroidism that had lasted under 2 months. The sequencing sample was made of blood. The sequence was collected from a man aged 25 to 40 with Graves' hyperthyroidism that later progressed to Graves' ophthalmopathy. V usage is TRBV7-8 and J usage is TRBJ2-1; unclear D gene. The DNA for the CDR3 is TGTGCCAGCAGCTCCATAATCGGCGCGGCCCGTAAAAACAATGAGCAGTTCTTC. The encoded protein is CASSSIIGAARKNNEQFF.